A single sample is the source of the 29 T cell receptor beta chains below, sequenced in a study of identifying expanded T cells in peripheral blood. The assay was immunoSEQ multiplex PCR, and TCRdb's table has in-frame clones only and misses some. The sample carries tens of thousands of clones, about 91% recorded once. Sequencing input: blood. These receptors were collected from a person aged 18 to 75 in good health.

This clone was counted a single time. The chain has TRBV6-5 and TRBJ2-5; D gene ambiguous. The CDR3 covers 14 residues. The ends were cut back, 0 bases at V and 5 bases at J, with 10 bases in the middle. Germline CDR1 and CDR2: MNHEY and SVGAGI. The CDR3 DNA reads as TGTGCCAGCAGTTACTCGATGCGGCGGGAGACCCAGTACTTC. Amino acid sequence: CASSYSMRRETQYF.

The V call is TRBV10-3, the J call TRBJ1-1; 8 positions match TRBD1. CDR3 length equals 15 residues. The J segment lost 3 bases and the V segment lost 6 bases, leaving 9 bases of the junction unmatched. From germline, CDR1 is ENHRY and CDR2 SYGVKD. The CDR3 spells CAISDFRGRDTEAFF. The CDR3 region has the DNA TGTGCCATCAGCGACTTCAGGGGGCGCGACACTGAAGCTTTCTTT.

The chain carries TRBV2 and TRBJ2-2; the D gene is possibly TRBD1 (5 bases). CDR1 and CDR2 from the germline V gene are SNHLY and FYNNEI. This CDR3 is 15 amino acids long. Trimming took off 4 bases at V and 1 base at J, with 10 bases between the two ends. CDR3 bases: TGTGCCAGCAGTGTAGGTAGGGGGAACACCGGGGAGCTGTTTTTT. Its protein product is CASSVGRGNTGELFF.

The chain employs TRBV6-6 and TRBJ1-2; D unclear. Trimming cost V 6 bases and J 1 base, with 9 bases left between them. The germline gives CDR1 MNHNY, CDR2 SVGAGI (reference sequence). The CDR3 runs 13 residues. The CDR3 spells CASRLNSNYGYTF. In DNA form, the CDR3 reads TGTGCCAGCAGGTTGAACAGTAACTATGGCTACACCTTC.

The chain uses TRBV10-3 and TRBJ1-5, with D perhaps matching TRBD1 (5 bases). The length of the CDR3 is 15 residues. Trimming took off 10 bases at V and 5 bases at J, with 21 bases between the two ends. Germline lookup yields CDR1 ENHRY and CDR2 SYGVKD. This CDR3 is CATRTQGFSDQPQHF. The CDR3 DNA sequence: TGTGCCACTAGAACCCAGGGTTTTTCGGATCAGCCCCAGCATTTT.

The genes are TRBV30 and TRBJ1-5; no clear D gene. CDR3 length: 15 residues. From germline, CDR1 is GTSNPN and CDR2 SVGIG (reference sequence). The ends were cut back, 3 bases at V and 0 bases at J, with 12 bases in the middle. The CDR3 region has the DNA TGTGCCTGGAGGATCCCTATGGGTAGCAATCAGCCCCAGCATTTT. It encodes CAWRIPMGSNQPQHF.

The J gene is TRBJ2-6, the V gene TRBV5-4, with no clear D. This CDR3 comprises 16 residues. Germline-derived CDR1 and CDR2 are SGHNT and YYREEE (reference sequence). V lost 0 bases, J lost 2 bases, and 9 bases lay in between. The DNA of the CDR3 is TGTGCCAGCAGCTTGGCCCTAAGTACTGGGGCCAACGTCCTGACTTTC. This encodes CASSLALSTGANVLTF.

The chain is built from TRBV6-5 and TRBJ2-5; TRBD1 might be the D (6 bases). Trimming removed 8 bases at V and 7 bases at J, with 17 bases between. This CDR3 region has 13 residues. CDR1 is MNHEY, CDR2 SVGAGI, per germline. CDR3 DNA: TGTGCCAGCTCAGCAACAGGGACGGGGACCCAGTACTTC. It yields the protein CASSATGTGTQYF.

This clone showed up just a few times. Here the CDR3 reads CASSGSKEYNEQFF. CDR3 in DNA: TGTGCCAGCAGTGGGAGCAAGGAGTACAATGAGCAGTTCTTC. The chain uses TRBV6-1 and TRBJ2-1; D is undetermined. This CDR3 contains 14 residues. CDR1 is MNHNS, CDR2 SASEGT, per germline. The V and J ends lost 4 bases and 4 bases respectively, with 11 bases between them.

The gene calls are TRBV7-2 and TRBJ1-2; D is ambiguous. CDR1 SGHTA and CDR2 FQGNSA come from the germline V gene. The CDR3 is 13 amino acids. V lost 5 bases and J lost 8, with 15 bases in between. CDR3 protein: CASSPLEFGGYTF. DNA for the CDR3: TGTGCCAGCAGCCCCTTAGAGTTTGGAGGCTACACCTTC.

V is TRBV5-1 and J is TRBJ2-3; TRBD1 matches at 8 bases. Germline V CDR1 and CDR2: SGHRS, YFSETQ. The V gene end was trimmed by 0 bases and the J gene end by 2 bases; junction bases not matched to a gene: 2. The CDR3 runs to 15 residues. In DNA form, the CDR3 reads TGCGCCAGCAGCTTGGCAGGGGGCATCACAGATACGCAGTATTTT. Its translation is CASSLAGGITDTQYF.

The chain joins TRBV28 to TRBJ2-2; D tentatively fits TRBD1 or TRBD2 (6 bases each). The V gene lost 7 bases and the J gene lost 6 bases, with 15 bases spanning the gap. The germline V gene has CDR1 MDHEN and CDR2 SYDVKM. CDR3 length: 14 amino acids. The CDR3 here is CASTFQGTAGELFF. The CDR3 coding sequence is TGTGCCAGCACCTTCCAGGGGACTGCCGGGGAGCTGTTTTTT.

The CDR3 bases are TGTGCCTGGAGTGCGGACGGATACAATGAGCAGTTCTTC. Protein sequence: CAWSADGYNEQFF. This chain links TRBV30 with TRBJ2-1; D is unclear. Deletions cut 1 base from V and 4 bases from J, with 8 bases between. The CDR3 length is 13 residues. The germline gives CDR1 GTSNPN, CDR2 SVGIG (reference sequence).

This chain uses TRBV9 with TRBJ2-3; tentatively, D is TRBD1 (6 bases). Germline CDR1 and CDR2: SGDLS and YYNGEE. The CDR3 covers 15 residues. V gave up 0 bases and J gave up 4 bases, with 12 bases separating them. The CDR3 DNA is TGTGCCAGCAGCGTAGGGGGGCAGGTATCAGATACGCAGTATTTT. Translated, it gives CASSVGGQVSDTQYF.

The rearrangement joins TRBV14 to TRBJ2-1; 7 bases fit TRBD2. Trimming removed 0 bases from V and 12 bases from J; junction bases left unmatched: 11. Per the germline V gene, CDR1 is SGHDN and CDR2 is FVKESK. CDR3 length equals 15 residues. The CDR3 DNA follows: TGTGCCAGCAGCCAAGATAGTACCAGCGGGGTCGGGCAGTTCTTC. It codes for CASSQDSTSGVGQFF.

This clone has a handful of counts. The chain has TRBV4-3 and TRBJ1-1, with 9 bases fitting TRBD1. V was pared by 0 bases and J by 3 bases, with 5 bases of the junction left unmatched. CDR3 length: 16 residues. Germline values: CDR1 LGHNA, CDR2 YSLEER. The CDR3 bases are TGCGCCAGCAGCCAAGATGAGGGACAGGGTTACACTGAAGCTTTCTTT. Translation gives CASSQDEGQGYTEAFF.

The rearrangement uses TRBV18 and TRBJ1-1; the match to TRBD1 covers 8 bases. The CDR3 extends over 14 amino acids. V shed 5 bases, J shed 6 bases, and the junction held 8 bases outside the gene matches. Per germline, CDR1 KGHSH and CDR2 LQKENI. This CDR3 reads CASSSTSGGPEAFF. The CDR3 DNA reads TGTGCCAGCTCATCAACTTCAGGGGGCCCTGAAGCTTTCTTT.

The V call is TRBV5-1, the J call TRBJ1-3, with TRBD1 matching over 7 bases. Trimming at V came to 3 bases and at J to 3 bases, leaving 6 bases not matched to a gene. The CDR3 contains 15 residues. The germline gives CDR1 SGHRS, CDR2 YFSETQ. For the CDR3, the DNA is TGCGCCAGCAGCTGGTCGACAGGGAGTGGAAACACCATATATTTT. Its protein product is CASSWSTGSGNTIYF.

The chain combines TRBV6-6 with TRBJ1-5; 7 bases align to TRBD1. The J segment lost 0 bases and the V segment lost 2 bases, leaving 4 bases of the junction unmatched. CDR1 is MNHNY and CDR2 is SVGAGI in the germline V gene (reference sequence). CDR3 length: 16 amino acids. DNA for the CDR3: TGTGCCAGCAGTTACAGACAGGGCCATAGCAATCAGCCCCAGCATTTT. This translates into CASSYRQGHSNQPQHF.

The rearrangement links TRBV29-1 to TRBJ1-1; 7 bases are a match to TRBD1. Germline CDR1 SQVTM, CDR2 ANQGSEA. CDR3 length: 12 residues. J was trimmed by 4 bases and V by 7 bases; bases with no gene match: 6. For the CDR3, the DNA is TGCAGCGCAAGGGGGCGATTCACTGAAGCTTTCTTT. Its translation is CSARGRFTEAFF.

This clone showed up just once. This rearrangement joins TRBV6-5 to TRBJ2-7, with D possibly TRBD2 on 5 matching bases. CDR3 size: 13 residues. The germline CDR1 and CDR2 sequences are MNHEY and SVGAGI. V lost 10 bases, J lost 5 bases, and 18 bases lay in between. The CDR3 is CAIARGEGHEQYF. The DNA of the CDR3 is TGTGCCATCGCACGGGGTGAAGGTCACGAGCAGTACTTC.

The chain is built from TRBV5-6 and TRBJ2-7, with 7 bases identical to TRBD2. In germline, CDR1 is SGHDT, CDR2 YYEEEE. J gave up 6 bases and V 2 bases, and 5 bases lay outside the gene matches. The CDR3 is 13 residues long. The CDR3 region is CASSFYSGGEQYF. CDR3 in DNA: TGTGCCAGCAGCTTTTATTCGGGAGGCGAGCAGTACTTC.

The J gene is TRBJ2-5, the V gene TRBV11-3, with D possibly matching TRBD1 (8 bases). The CDR3 consists of 14 residues. The V end was cut by 4 bases, the J end by 7 bases, with 16 bases between. Germline lookup yields CDR1 SGHNT and CDR2 YENEEA. CDR3 region: CASSSRQGRGTQYF. The CDR3 DNA reads as TGTGCCAGCAGCTCCCGACAGGGGAGGGGGACCCAGTACTTC.

J is TRBJ1-1 and V is TRBV15; 11 positions match TRBD1. Germline CDR1 reads LNHNV; CDR2 reads YYDKDF (reference sequence). V dropped 3 bases and J dropped 4; count of bases not matched to a gene: 1. This CDR3 has 14 residues. The CDR3 sequence is CATSSGTGGTEAFF. The DNA of the CDR3 is TGTGCCACCAGCAGTGGGACAGGGGGCACTGAAGCTTTCTTT.

The chain recombines TRBV7-2 with TRBJ2-7; 7 positions agree with TRBD2. The CDR3 loop spans 15 amino acids. V lost 5 bases and J lost 7; bases outside the gene matches: 14. Germline V gene lookup returns CDR1 SGHTA and CDR2 FQGNSA. CDR3 loop: CASSPATSWVSEQYF. The CDR3 DNA follows: TGTGCCAGCAGCCCCGCGACTAGCTGGGTATCGGAGCAGTACTTC.

This clone was recorded a few times. This chain connects TRBV30 to TRBJ1-2; no definite D call. The germline V gene has CDR1 GTSNPN and CDR2 SVGIG (reference sequence). V was pared by 2 bases and J by 8 bases, with 15 bases between. The CDR3 is 13 residues long. The CDR3, as DNA: TGTGCCTGGAGTTTCGGCGGCATGGAAGGCTACACCTTC. Translating it yields CAWSFGGMEGYTF.

In DNA, the CDR3 is TGTGCCATCAGTGAGTTCCAGGACGGCAATCAGCCCCAGCATTTT. It codes for CAISEFQDGNQPQHF. V is TRBV10-3 and J is TRBJ1-5, with D uncertain. Trimming took 1 base from V and 2 from J, leaving 9 bases between them. This CDR3 is built from 15 residues. CDR1 and CDR2 from the germline V gene are ENHRY and SYGVKD.

The table lists this clone with a count of one. It is unclear where the CDR3 begins or ends on the DNA, so no DNA is shown, and the CDR3 is as TCRdb lists it. The CDR3 here is CASSRSSGQETQYF. The rearrangement joins TRBV7-7 to TRBJ2-5; no check of the table's D call, TRBD2, against the DNA was made. Germline V lookup: CDR1 SSHAT, CDR2 FNYEAQ (reference sequence). From its first to its last residue, the CDR3 has 14 amino acids.

The chain uses TRBV7-2 and TRBJ2-3; no clear D. Germline V gene sequence: CDR1 SGHTA, CDR2 FQGNSA. This CDR3 has 14 residues. Trimming stripped 5 bases from V and 0 bases from J, with 9 bases between. Written as DNA, the CDR3 is TGTGCCAGCAGCCCCACGCATAGCACAGATACGCAGTATTTT. Residues: CASSPTHSTDTQYF.